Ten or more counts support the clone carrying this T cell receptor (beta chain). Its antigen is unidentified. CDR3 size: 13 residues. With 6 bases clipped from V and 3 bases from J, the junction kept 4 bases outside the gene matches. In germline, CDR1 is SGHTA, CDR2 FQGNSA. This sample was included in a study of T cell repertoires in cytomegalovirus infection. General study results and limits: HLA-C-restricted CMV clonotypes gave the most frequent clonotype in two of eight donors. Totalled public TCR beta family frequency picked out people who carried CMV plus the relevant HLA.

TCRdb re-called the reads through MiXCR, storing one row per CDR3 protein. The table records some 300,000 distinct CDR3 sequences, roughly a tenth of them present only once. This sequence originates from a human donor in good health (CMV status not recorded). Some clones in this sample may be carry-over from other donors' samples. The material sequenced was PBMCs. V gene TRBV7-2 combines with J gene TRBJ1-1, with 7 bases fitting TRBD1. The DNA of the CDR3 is TGTGCCAGCAGGGGCAGGGGGGACACTGAAGCTTTCTTT. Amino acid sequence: CASRGRGDTEAFF.